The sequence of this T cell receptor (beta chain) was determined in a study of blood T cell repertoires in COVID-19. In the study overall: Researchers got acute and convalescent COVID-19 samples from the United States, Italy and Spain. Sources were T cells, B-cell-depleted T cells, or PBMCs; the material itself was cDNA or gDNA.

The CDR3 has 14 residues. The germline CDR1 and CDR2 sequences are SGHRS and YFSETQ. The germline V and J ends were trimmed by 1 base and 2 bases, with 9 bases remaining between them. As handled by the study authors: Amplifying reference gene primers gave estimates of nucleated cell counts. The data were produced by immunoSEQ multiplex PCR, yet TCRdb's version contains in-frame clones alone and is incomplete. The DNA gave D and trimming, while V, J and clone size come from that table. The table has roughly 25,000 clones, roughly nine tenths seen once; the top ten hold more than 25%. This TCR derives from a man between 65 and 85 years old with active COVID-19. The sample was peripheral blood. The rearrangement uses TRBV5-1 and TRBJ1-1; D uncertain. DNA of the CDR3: TGCGCCAGCAGCTTGATGGGCAGAAACACTGAAGCTTTCTTT. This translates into CASSLMGRNTEAFF.